The clone carrying this T cell receptor (beta chain) was detected only a few times. Its antigen is still unknown. CDR1 is DFQATT and CDR2 is SNEGSKA in the germline V gene (reference sequence). This CDR3 has 17 residues. After removal of 3 bases from V and 8 bases from J, the junction contained 21 bases not matched to a gene. For TCRbeta, the library was prepared with unique molecular identifiers. One entry per CDR3 protein, called by TCRdb with MiXCR from the PCR reads. Of 330,000 or so distinct CDR3 sequences in the sample, roughly 8.2% were seen once. The data derive from a study of T-cell reconstitution after alpha-beta-depleted transplantation in children. Whole-study findings and limits: Expanded graft clones, several hundred of them, were reportedly the source of alpha-beta T cells about two months after transplant. At one year after transplant, newly produced T cells mostly accounted for T-cell counts and diversity.

This chain connects TRBV20-1 to TRBJ2-7, with 8 bases matching TRBD1. The TCR comes from a female patient aged 2-10 years who had a stem cell transplant for Fanconi anemia, so the T cells may come from the graft donor. Sequenced material: peripheral blood, taken 360 days after TCRalphabeta/CD19-depleted stem cell transplant. The CDR3 coding sequence is TGCAGTGCTAGTAGGGACAGGTCACCATCGGGTTGGTTTCAGCAGTACTTC. As protein: CSASRDRSPSGWFQQYF.